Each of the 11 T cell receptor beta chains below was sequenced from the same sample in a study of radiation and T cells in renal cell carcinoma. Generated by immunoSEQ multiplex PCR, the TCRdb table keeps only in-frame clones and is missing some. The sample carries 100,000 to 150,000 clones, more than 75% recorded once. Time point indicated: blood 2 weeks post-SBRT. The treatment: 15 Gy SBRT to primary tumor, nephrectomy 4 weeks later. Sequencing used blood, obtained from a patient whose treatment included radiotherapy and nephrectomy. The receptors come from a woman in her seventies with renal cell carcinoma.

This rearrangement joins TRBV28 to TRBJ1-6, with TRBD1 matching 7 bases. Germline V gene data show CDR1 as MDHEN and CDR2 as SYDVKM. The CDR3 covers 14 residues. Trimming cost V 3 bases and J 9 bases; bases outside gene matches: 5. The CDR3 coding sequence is TGTGCCAGCAGTTTGAAGGGGGCACGTTCACCCCTCCACTTT. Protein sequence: CASSLKGARSPLHF.

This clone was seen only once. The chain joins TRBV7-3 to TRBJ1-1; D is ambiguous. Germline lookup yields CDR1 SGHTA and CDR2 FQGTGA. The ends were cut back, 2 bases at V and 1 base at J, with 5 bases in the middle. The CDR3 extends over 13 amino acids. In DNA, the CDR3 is TGTGCCAGCAGCTTACACAGGAACACTGAAGCTTTCTTT. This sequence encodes CASSLHRNTEAFF.

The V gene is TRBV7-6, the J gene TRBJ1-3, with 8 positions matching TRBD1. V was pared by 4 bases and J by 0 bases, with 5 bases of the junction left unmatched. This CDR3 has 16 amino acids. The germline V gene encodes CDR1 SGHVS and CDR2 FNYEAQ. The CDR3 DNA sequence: TGTGCCAGCAGCTGGGGACAGGTGAACTCTGGAAACACCATATATTTT. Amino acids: CASSWGQVNSGNTIYF.

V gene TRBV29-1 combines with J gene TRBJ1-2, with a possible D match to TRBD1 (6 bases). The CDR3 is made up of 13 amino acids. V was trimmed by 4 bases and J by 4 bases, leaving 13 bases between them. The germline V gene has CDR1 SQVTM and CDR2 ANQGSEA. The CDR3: CSVVGGLGYGYTF. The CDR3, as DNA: TGCAGCGTTGTTGGGGGGCTCGGCTATGGCTACACCTTC.

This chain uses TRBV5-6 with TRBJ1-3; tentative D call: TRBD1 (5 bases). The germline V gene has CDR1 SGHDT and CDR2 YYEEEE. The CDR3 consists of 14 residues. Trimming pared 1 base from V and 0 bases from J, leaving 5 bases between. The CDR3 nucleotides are TGTGCCAGCAGCTTGACAGGCTCTGGAAACACCATATATTTT. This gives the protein CASSLTGSGNTIYF.

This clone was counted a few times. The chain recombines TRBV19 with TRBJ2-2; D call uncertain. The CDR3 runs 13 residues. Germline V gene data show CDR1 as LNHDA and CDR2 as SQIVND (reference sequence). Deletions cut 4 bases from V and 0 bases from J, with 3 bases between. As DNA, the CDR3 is TGTGCCAGTAGTACATCGAACACCGGGGAGCTGTTTTTT. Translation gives CASSTSNTGELFF.

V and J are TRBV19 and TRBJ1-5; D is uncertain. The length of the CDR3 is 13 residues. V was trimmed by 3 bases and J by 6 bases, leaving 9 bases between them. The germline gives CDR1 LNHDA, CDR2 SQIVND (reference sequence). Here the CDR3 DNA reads TGTGCCAGTAGTATCGGGAAGGTTCAGCCCCAGCATTTT. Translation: CASSIGKVQPQHF.

The CDR3 region has the DNA TGTGCCAGCAGTTTACGTAGGGAGAAACTGTTTTTT. Translated: CASSLRREKLFF. The genes are TRBV28 and TRBJ1-4; no clear D gene. V was cut by 2 bases and J by 11 bases, with 9 bases left in between. Germline V gene data show CDR1 as MDHEN and CDR2 as SYDVKM. The CDR3 sequence is 12 residues long.

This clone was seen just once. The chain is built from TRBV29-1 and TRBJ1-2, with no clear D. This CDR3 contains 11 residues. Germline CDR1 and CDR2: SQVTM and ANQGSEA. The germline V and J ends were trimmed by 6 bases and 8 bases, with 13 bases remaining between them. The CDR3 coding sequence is TGCAGCGTCCTTAGGGCGGGAGGCTACACCTTC. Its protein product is CSVLRAGGYTF.

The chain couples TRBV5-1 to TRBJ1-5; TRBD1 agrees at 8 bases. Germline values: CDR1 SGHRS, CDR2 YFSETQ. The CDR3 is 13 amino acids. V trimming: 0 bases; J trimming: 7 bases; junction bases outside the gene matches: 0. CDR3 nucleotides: TGCGCCAGCAGCTTGGCAGGGGGCCAGCCCCAGCATTTT. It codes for CASSLAGGQPQHF.

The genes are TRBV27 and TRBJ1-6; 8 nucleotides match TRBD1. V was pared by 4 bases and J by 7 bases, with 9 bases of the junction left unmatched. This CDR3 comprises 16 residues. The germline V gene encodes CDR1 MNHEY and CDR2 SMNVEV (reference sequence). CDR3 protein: CASSSAYRGSNSPLHF. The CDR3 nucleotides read TGTGCCAGCAGTTCCGCCTACAGGGGGAGCAATTCACCCCTCCACTTT.